This entry concerns a single T cell receptor beta chain. The CDR3 consists of 15 residues. V was clipped by 4 bases and J by 0 bases, with 12 bases between them. Germline V gives CDR1 SNHLY, CDR2 FYNNEI. This specimen belongs to a study of T cell changes during pregnancy in multiple sclerosis. Assay used: immunoSEQ multiplex PCR; TCRdb lists only in-frame clones, some missing. Of tens of thousands of clones listed, roughly nine tenths are singletons. V and J are TRBV2 and TRBJ1-1; the D gene is possibly TRBD1 (5 bases). The source is a female donor in good health, enrolled as a control in a pregnancy study. The sample here was peripheral blood, taken after pregnancy. This chain's CDR3 is CASSGGWAMNTEAFF. CDR3 nucleotide sequence: TGTGCCAGCAGTGGGGGCTGGGCTATGAACACTGAAGCTTTCTTT. Together with reference TRBV2 and TRBJ1-1, the CDR3 gives the full variable domain: EPEVTQTPSHQVTQMGQEVILRCVPISNHLYFYWYRQILGQKVEFLVSFYNNEISEKSEIFDDQFSVERPDGSNFTLKIRSTKLEDSAMYFCASSGGWAMNTEAFFGQGTRLTVV.